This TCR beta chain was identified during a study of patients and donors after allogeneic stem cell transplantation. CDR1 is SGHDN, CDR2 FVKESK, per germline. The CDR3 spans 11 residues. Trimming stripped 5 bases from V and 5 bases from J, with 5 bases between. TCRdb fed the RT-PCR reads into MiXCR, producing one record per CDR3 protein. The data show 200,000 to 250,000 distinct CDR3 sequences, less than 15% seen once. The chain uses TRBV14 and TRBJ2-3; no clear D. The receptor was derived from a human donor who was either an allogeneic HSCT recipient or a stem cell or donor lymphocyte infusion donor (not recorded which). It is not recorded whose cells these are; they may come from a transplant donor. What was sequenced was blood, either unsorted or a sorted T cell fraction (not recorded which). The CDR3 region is CASSVLDTQYF. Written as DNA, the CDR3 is TGTGCCAGCAGCGTCTTAGATACGCAGTATTTT.